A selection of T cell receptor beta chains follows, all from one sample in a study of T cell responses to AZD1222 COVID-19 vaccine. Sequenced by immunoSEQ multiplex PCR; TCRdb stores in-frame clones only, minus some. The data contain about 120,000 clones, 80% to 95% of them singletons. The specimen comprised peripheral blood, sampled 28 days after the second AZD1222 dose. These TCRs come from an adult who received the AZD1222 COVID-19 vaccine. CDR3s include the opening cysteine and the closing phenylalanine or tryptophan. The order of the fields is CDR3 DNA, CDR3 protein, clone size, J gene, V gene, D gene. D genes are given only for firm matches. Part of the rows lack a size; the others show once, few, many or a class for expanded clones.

CDR3 DNA: TGTGCCAGCAGCCCTCCCGGGACAGGGGGTGAAAAACTGTTTTTT; CDR3 protein: CASSPPGTGGEKLFF; clone size: NA; J gene: TRBJ1-4; V gene: TRBV7-9; D gene: TRBD1
CDR3 DNA: TGTGCCAGCAGTCTCCTCCGGGACGGTGAAGCTTTCTTT; CDR3 protein: CASSLLRDGEAFF; clone size: NA; J gene: TRBJ1-1; V gene: TRBV6-6; D gene: NA
CDR3 DNA: TGCGCCAGCAGCCAAGAACAGGGGGCCGATCAGCCCCAGCATTTT; CDR3 protein: CASSQEQGADQPQHF; clone size: NA; J gene: TRBJ1-5; V gene: TRBV4-1; D gene: TRBD1
CDR3 DNA: TGTGCCAGCAGCCGGTCGGGGCCCCGGGCCCCCTACGAGCAGTACTTC; CDR3 protein: CASSRSGPRAPYEQYF; clone size: NA; J gene: TRBJ2-7; V gene: TRBV5-6; D gene: NA
CDR3 DNA: TGTGCCTGTAAGGCCACAGGGGGGTCTATCGAGCAGTACTTC; CDR3 protein: CACKATGGSIEQYF; clone size: once; J gene: TRBJ2-7; V gene: TRBV7-9; D gene: TRBD1
CDR3 DNA: TGCGCCAGCAGCCAAGAGCGTATAGGGAGTCGCACTGAAGCTTTCTTT; CDR3 protein: CASSQERIGSRTEAFF; clone size: NA; J gene: TRBJ1-1; V gene: TRBV4-3; D gene: NA
CDR3 DNA: TGTGCCAGCAGCCTGGGACAGGGTAGGGAAAAACTGTTTTTT; CDR3 protein: CASSLGQGREKLFF; clone size: NA; J gene: TRBJ1-4; V gene: TRBV11-2; D gene: TRBD1
CDR3 DNA: TGTGCCAGCTCACCACCGAACACCGGGGAGCTGTTTTTT; CDR3 protein: CASSPPNTGELFF; clone size: NA; J gene: TRBJ2-2; V gene: TRBV18; D gene: NA
CDR3 DNA: TGTGCCAGCACCAGGGGCAGGAACACTGAAGCTTTCTTT; CDR3 protein: CASTRGRNTEAFF; clone size: NA; J gene: TRBJ1-1; V gene: TRBV5-5; D gene: NA
CDR3 DNA: TGTGCCAGCAGCTTACCCCCGACAGAGAGCACAGATACGCAGTATTTT; CDR3 protein: CASSLPPTESTDTQYF; clone size: NA; J gene: TRBJ2-3; V gene: TRBV7-2; D gene: NA
CDR3 DNA: TGTGCCAGTAGAAGACTAGCGGGGGGCTCCTACGAGCAGTACTTC; CDR3 protein: CASRRLAGGSYEQYF; clone size: NA; J gene: TRBJ2-7; V gene: TRBV19; D gene: TRBD2
CDR3 DNA: TGTGCCAGCATGGGGGGTTACAATGAGCAGTTCTTC; CDR3 protein: CASMGGYNEQFF; clone size: few; J gene: TRBJ2-1; V gene: TRBV6-5; D gene: NA
CDR3 DNA: TGTGCCAGCAGCTTTGAGCGGGGCTACAATGAGCAGTTCTTC; CDR3 protein: CASSFERGYNEQFF; clone size: NA; J gene: TRBJ2-1; V gene: TRBV7-2; D gene: TRBD2
CDR3 DNA: TGTGCCAGCTGGGGGGGCGCATCGATCTCCTACGAGCAGTACTTC; CDR3 protein: CASWGGASISYEQYF; clone size: NA; J gene: TRBJ2-7; V gene: TRBV2; D gene: NA
CDR3 DNA: TGTGCCAGCAGCCCGGGTCGGAGGACGGAGACCCAGTACTTC; CDR3 protein: CASSPGRRTETQYF; clone size: NA; J gene: TRBJ2-5; V gene: TRBV7-9; D gene: NA
CDR3 DNA: TGTGCCAGCCGCGATGCTGTTGTTGGGGAAAAACTGTTTTTT; CDR3 protein: CASRDAVVGEKLFF; clone size: NA; J gene: TRBJ1-4; V gene: TRBV18; D gene: NA
CDR3 DNA: TGTGCCAGCAGCTTATCCGGTACAGGGGACAATGAGCAGTTCTTC; CDR3 protein: CASSLSGTGDNEQFF; clone size: NA; J gene: TRBJ2-1; V gene: TRBV7-9; D gene: TRBD1
CDR3 DNA: TGTGCCAGCGCCCGGGGGGGGGCTGGAAACACCATATATTTT; CDR3 protein: CASARGGAGNTIYF; clone size: NA; J gene: TRBJ1-3; V gene: TRBV27; D gene: NA
CDR3 DNA: TGTGCCAGCAGCACCAGGGATGGGACAGATAACACCGGGGAGCTGTTTTTT; CDR3 protein: CASSTRDGTDNTGELFF; clone size: NA; J gene: TRBJ2-2; V gene: TRBV7-2; D gene: TRBD1
CDR3 DNA: TGTGCCAGCAGTGATGGGGACGACTATGGCTACACCTTC; CDR3 protein: CASSDGDDYGYTF; clone size: few; J gene: TRBJ1-2; V gene: TRBV6-4; D gene: NA
CDR3 DNA: TGTGCCGCCGGTTTAGCCTACCAAGAGACCCAGTACTTC; CDR3 protein: CAAGLAYQETQYF; clone size: NA; J gene: TRBJ2-5; V gene: TRBV6-5; D gene: NA
CDR3 DNA: TGTGCCAGCAGTTTAATGGGGAACACTGAAGCTTTCTTT; CDR3 protein: CASSLMGNTEAFF; clone size: NA; J gene: TRBJ1-1; V gene: TRBV12-3/TRBV12-4; D gene: NA
CDR3 DNA: TGCGCCAGCAGCTTCGGGACAGGGGGAGGACAAGAGACCCAGTACTTC; CDR3 protein: CASSFGTGGGQETQYF; clone size: NA; J gene: TRBJ2-5; V gene: TRBV5-1; D gene: TRBD1
CDR3 DNA: TGTGCCAGCAGCTATGCCCCGGGGGCCGGGGAGCTGTTTTTT; CDR3 protein: CASSYAPGAGELFF; clone size: NA; J gene: TRBJ2-2; V gene: TRBV7-8; D gene: NA
CDR3 DNA: TGCGCCAGCAGCTTGGGGATGGCTGAAGCTTTCTTT; CDR3 protein: CASSLGMAEAFF; clone size: NA; J gene: TRBJ1-1; V gene: TRBV5-1; D gene: NA
CDR3 DNA: TGTGCCAGCAGCGTAAGGGACAGGAGCTACACCTTC; CDR3 protein: CASSVRDRSYTF; clone size: NA; J gene: TRBJ1-2; V gene: TRBV3-1/TRBV3-2; D gene: TRBD1
CDR3 DNA: TGCGCCAGCAGACCTACAGGTCACTCTGGAAACACCATATATTTT; CDR3 protein: CASRPTGHSGNTIYF; clone size: NA; J gene: TRBJ1-3; V gene: TRBV5-1; D gene: NA
CDR3 DNA: TGTGCCAGCAGCGGACGCCCCGCCGATACGCAGTATTTT; CDR3 protein: CASSGRPADTQYF; clone size: NA; J gene: TRBJ2-3; V gene: TRBV7-2; D gene: NA
CDR3 DNA: TGTGCCAGCACCGGGACAGGGGGCAATCAGCCCCAGCATTTT; CDR3 protein: CASTGTGGNQPQHF; clone size: NA; J gene: TRBJ1-5; V gene: TRBV19; D gene: TRBD1
CDR3 DNA: TGCGCCAGCAGCGACCCCGCTAGGACAGGGAACACCGGGGAGCTGTTTTTT; CDR3 protein: CASSDPARTGNTGELFF; clone size: few; J gene: TRBJ2-2; V gene: TRBV10-1; D gene: TRBD1
CDR3 DNA: TGTGCCAGCAGCCCCGAGGGGGGTCGGAGGGCCTATGGCTACACCTTC; CDR3 protein: CASSPEGGRRAYGYTF; clone size: NA; J gene: TRBJ1-2; V gene: TRBV5-5; D gene: NA
CDR3 DNA: TGTGCCAGCAGGTTCACAGGGTATGGCTACACCTTC; CDR3 protein: CASRFTGYGYTF; clone size: once; J gene: TRBJ1-2; V gene: TRBV28; D gene: NA
CDR3 DNA: TGCAGCGTCGCGCCGGGACAGGGCACAGATACGCAGTATTTT; CDR3 protein: CSVAPGQGTDTQYF; clone size: NA; J gene: TRBJ2-3; V gene: TRBV29-1; D gene: TRBD1
CDR3 DNA: TGCGCCAGCAGGCGGGGCAGTTTTTACGAGCAGTACTTC; CDR3 protein: CASRRGSFYEQYF; clone size: NA; J gene: TRBJ2-7; V gene: TRBV10-2; D gene: NA
CDR3 DNA: TGTGCCTGGAGTGTACGGCGGGCCAGGCACAGCTATGGCTACACCTTC; CDR3 protein: CAWSVRRARHSYGYTF; clone size: NA; J gene: TRBJ1-2; V gene: TRBV30; D gene: NA
CDR3 DNA: TGTGCCATCAGTGCCAACCAGGCGACCCAAGAGACCCAGTACTTC; CDR3 protein: CAISANQATQETQYF; clone size: NA; J gene: TRBJ2-5; V gene: TRBV10-3; D gene: NA
CDR3 DNA: TGTGCCAGCTCACCATATGATCCAGCGGGGGGATCGAACACCGGGGAGCTGTTTTTT; CDR3 protein: CASSPYDPAGGSNTGELFF; clone size: NA; J gene: TRBJ2-2; V gene: TRBV18; D gene: TRBD2
CDR3 DNA: TGTGCCAGCAGCCAAGAGGGATTTGGCAGACCTGGAAACACCATATATTTT; CDR3 protein: CASSQEGFGRPGNTIYF; clone size: NA; J gene: TRBJ1-3; V gene: TRBV3-1/TRBV3-2; D gene: NA
CDR3 DNA: TGTGCCAGCAGTGAAACCCCGAGCCATGGCTACACCTTC; CDR3 protein: CASSETPSHGYTF; clone size: once; J gene: TRBJ1-2; V gene: TRBV6-1; D gene: NA
CDR3 DNA: TGTGCCAGCAGATCGGACAGGGATAGCTCCTATAATTCACCCCTCCACTTT; CDR3 protein: CASRSDRDSSYNSPLHF; clone size: NA; J gene: TRBJ1-6; V gene: TRBV7-2; D gene: TRBD1